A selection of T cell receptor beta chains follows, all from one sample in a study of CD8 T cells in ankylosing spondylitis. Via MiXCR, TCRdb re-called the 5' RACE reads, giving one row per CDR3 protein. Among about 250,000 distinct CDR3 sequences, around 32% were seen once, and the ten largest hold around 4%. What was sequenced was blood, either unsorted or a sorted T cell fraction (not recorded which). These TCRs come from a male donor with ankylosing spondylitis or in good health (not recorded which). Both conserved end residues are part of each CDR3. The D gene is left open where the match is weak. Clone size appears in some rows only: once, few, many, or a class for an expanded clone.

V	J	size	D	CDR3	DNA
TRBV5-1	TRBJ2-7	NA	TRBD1	CASSTGTGEWFEQYF	TGCGCCAGCAGCACCGGGACAGGGGAATGGTTCGAGCAGTACTTC
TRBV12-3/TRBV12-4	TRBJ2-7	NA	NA	CASSSSFRDEADF	TGTGCCAGCAGTTCGAGCTTTCGGGACGAAGCGGACTTC
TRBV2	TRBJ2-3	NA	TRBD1	CASSLDRGLQYF	TGTGCCAGCTCCCTGGACAGGGGATTGCAGTATTTT
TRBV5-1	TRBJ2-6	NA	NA	CASREGSGSGANVLTF	TGCGCCAGCAGGGAAGGTTCTGGTTCTGGGGCCAACGTCCTGACTTTC
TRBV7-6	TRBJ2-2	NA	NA	CASSFFDRNTGELFF	TGTGCCAGCAGCTTTTTTGACAGGAACACCGGGGAGCTGTTTTTT
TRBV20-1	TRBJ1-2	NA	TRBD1	CSARPRGLLGRLPGGTSNYGYTF	TGCAGTGCTAGACCCAGAGGTCTTCTCGGGCGGCTCCCAGGGGGAACCTCTAACTATGGCTACACCTTC
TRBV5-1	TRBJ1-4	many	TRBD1	CASSADRGRSNEKLFF	TGCGCCAGCAGCGCGGACAGGGGGCGAAGCAATGAAAAACTGTTTTTT
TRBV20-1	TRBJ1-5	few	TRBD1	CSALDRGSPQHF	TGCAGTGCGCTCGACAGGGGGTCGCCCCAGCATTTT
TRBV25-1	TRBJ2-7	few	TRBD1	CASSDNRQGPEQYF	TGTGCCAGCAGTGACAACAGACAGGGACCAGAGCAGTACTTC
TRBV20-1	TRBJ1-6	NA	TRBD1	CSAWAQGAGNSPLHF	TGCAGTGCGTGGGCCCAGGGGGCAGGGAATTCACCCCTCCACTTT
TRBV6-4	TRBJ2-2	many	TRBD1	CASSEGQGLRLFF	TGTGCCAGCAGTGAGGGACAGGGTCTGCGGCTGTTTTTT
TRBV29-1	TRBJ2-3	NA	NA	CSVGPGTDTQYF	TGCAGCGTTGGTCCTGGCACAGATACGCAGTATTTT
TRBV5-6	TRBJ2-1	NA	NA	CASSLSQFF	TGTGCCAGCAGCCTCTCCCAGTTCTTC
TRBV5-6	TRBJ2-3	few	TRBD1	CASSVRQGSTDTQYF	TGTGCCAGCAGCGTCAGACAGGGCTCCACAGATACGCAGTATTTT
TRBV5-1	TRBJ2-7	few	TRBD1	CASSHLPGTGNEQYF	TGCGCCAGCAGCCACCTACCCGGGACAGGCAACGAGCAGTACTTC
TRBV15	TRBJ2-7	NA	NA	CATSREGKGSYEQYF	TGTGCCACCAGCAGAGAAGGGAAGGGGTCCTACGAGCAGTACTTC
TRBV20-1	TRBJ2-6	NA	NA	CSVSGANVLTF	TGCAGTGTCTCCGGGGCCAACGTCCTGACTTTC
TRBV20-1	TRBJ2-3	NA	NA	CSASPVRTDTQYF	TGCAGTGCTAGTCCCGTCCGCACAGATACGCAGTATTTT
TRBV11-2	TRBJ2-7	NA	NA	CASSLGGAQQYF	TGTGCCAGCAGCTTAGGTGGTGCCCAGCAGTACTTC
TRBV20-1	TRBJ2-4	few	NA	CSAIGSTWGKNIQYF	TGCAGTGCGATAGGTTCTACGTGGGGCAAAAACATTCAGTACTTC
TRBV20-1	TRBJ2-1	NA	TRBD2	CSARPGGLGDEQFF	TGCAGTGCTAGGCCGGGGGGGCTCGGCGATGAGCAGTTCTTC
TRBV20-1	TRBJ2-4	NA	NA	CSARDLQGAKNIQYF	TGCAGTGCTAGAGATCTCCAGGGAGCCAAAAACATTCAGTACTTC
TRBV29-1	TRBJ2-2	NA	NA	CSVGQLTTGELFF	TGCAGCGTTGGACAGCTTACCACCGGGGAGCTGTTTTTT